A selection of T cell receptor beta chains follows, all from one sample in a study of T-cell memory formation after mild COVID-19. TCRdb passed the 5' RACE reads through MiXCR, listing each CDR3 protein once. The top ten clones hold approximately 12% of a sample with over 450,000 distinct CDR3 sequences, just over 20% of them seen once. The sample taken for sequencing was PBMCs or a T cell subset sorted from them (not recorded which). These receptors were collected from an adult woman who had mild COVID-19 (a few samples of this study predate the infection). Cell type and time point are not known. Each CDR3 is given with its conserved first and last residue. D genes are given only for firm matches. Clone sizes are given selectively: once, few, many, or a class where the clone is expanded.

j_gene | d_gene | abundance | v_gene | CDR3aa | CDR3nt
TRBJ2-1 | TRBD2 | many | TRBV7-2 | CASSLRGTSGRSYNEQFF | TGTGCCAGCAGCTTGAGGGGGACTAGCGGTCGCTCCTACAATGAGCAGTTCTTC
TRBJ1-5 | NA | many | TRBV12-3/TRBV12-4 | CASSLGTGSGQPQHF | TGTGCCAGCAGTTTAGGTACAGGGTCGGGTCAGCCCCAGCATTTT
TRBJ1-6 | NA | NA | TRBV6-2/TRBV6-3 | CASHIRPAYNSPLHF | TGTGCCAGCCACATCCGGCCAGCCTATAATTCACCCCTCCACTTT
TRBJ1-1 | NA | NA | TRBV13 | CASSSGREAFF | TGTGCCAGCAGCTCGGGGAGAGAAGCTTTCTTT
TRBJ2-3 | TRBD1 | NA | TRBV5-4 | CASSPTGTGFPDTQYF | TGTGCCAGCAGCCCGACCGGGACAGGGTTTCCAGATACGCAGTATTTT
TRBJ1-4 | NA | NA | TRBV5-1 | CASSSGRQSTNEKLFF | TGCGCCAGCAGCTCGGGGCGACAGTCAACTAATGAAAAACTGTTTTTT
TRBJ2-3 | TRBD2 | NA | TRBV30 | CAGRLAGLLDTQYF | TGTGCCGGAAGGCTAGCGGGACTTTTGGATACGCAGTATTTT
TRBJ1-2 | NA | NA | TRBV20-1 | CSASRTPNYGYTF | TGCAGTGCTAGCCGGACTCCCAACTATGGCTACACCTTC
TRBJ2-2 | NA | many | TRBV5-1 | CASSLDGGLSTGELFF | TGCGCCAGCAGCTTGGATGGAGGGTTGAGCACCGGGGAGCTGTTTTTT
TRBJ2-5 | TRBD2 | few | TRBV7-9 | CASSSGLAGLVRETQYF | TGTGCCAGCAGCTCGGGACTAGCGGGGCTAGTCCGAGAGACCCAGTACTTC
TRBJ1-2 | NA | NA | TRBV5-1 | CASSLLTDSHLNYGYTF | TGCGCCAGCAGCTTGCTCACCGACAGCCACCTTAACTATGGCTACACCTTC
TRBJ2-5 | TRBD2 | NA | TRBV7-8 | CASSLILAGVGGETQYF | TGTGCCAGCAGCTTGATCCTAGCGGGGGTTGGGGGAGAGACCCAGTACTTC
TRBJ2-2 | TRBD1 | many | TRBV4-2 | CASSPKGAWGAEGELFF | TGTGCCAGCAGCCCCAAGGGGGCCTGGGGTGCGGAGGGGGAGCTGTTTTTT
TRBJ1-2 | NA | few | TRBV5-1 | CASSSGAAGSDGYTF | TGCGCCAGCAGCTCAGGAGCCGCCGGGAGTGATGGCTACACCTTC
TRBJ2-7 | NA | few | TRBV27 | CASSLRTPHREQYF | TGTGCCAGCAGTCTTCGGACCCCCCATAGGGAGCAGTACTTC
TRBJ1-1 | NA | NA | TRBV5-4 | CASSSPDKGEAFF | TGTGCCAGCAGCTCCCCCGACAAGGGTGAAGCTTTCTTT
TRBJ1-2 | TRBD1 | few | TRBV12-3/TRBV12-4 | CASRRTGEGYGYTF | TGTGCCAGCAGGCGGACAGGGGAGGGTTATGGCTACACCTTC
TRBJ2-3 | NA | NA | TRBV5-5 | CASSLAGTVGDTQYF | TGTGCCAGCAGCTTGGCCGGGACCGTGGGAGATACGCAGTATTTT
TRBJ2-7 | TRBD2 | few | TRBV27 | CASSQSSGSNEQYF | TGTGCCAGCAGTCAATCTAGCGGGAGTAACGAGCAGTACTTC
TRBJ2-6 | NA | once | TRBV24-1 | CATSDLAGTGANVLTF | TGTGCCACCAGTGATTTGGCAGGGACTGGGGCCAACGTCCTGACTTTC
TRBJ2-3 | TRBD2 | NA | TRBV5-1 | CASSLSLAGGTDTQYF | TGCGCCAGCAGCTTGAGTCTAGCGGGGGGCACAGATACGCAGTATTTT
TRBJ1-1 | TRBD1 | NA | TRBV20-1 | CSASGTVLNAEAFF | TGCAGTGCTAGCGGGACAGTCCTTAATGCTGAAGCTTTCTTT
TRBJ1-5 | TRBD1 | NA | TRBV4-2 | CASSQNYRDRGQPQHF | TGTGCCAGCAGCCAAAATTACCGGGACAGGGGGCAGCCCCAGCATTTT
TRBJ2-4 | NA | few | TRBV27 | CASSPRPGLAKNIQYF | TGTGCCAGCAGCCCGAGGCCAGGGCTAGCCAAAAACATTCAGTACTTC
TRBJ1-1 | NA | NA | TRBV20-1 | CSARDNRRSSGTEAFF | TGCAGTGCTAGAGATAATCGAAGGAGTTCAGGCACTGAAGCTTTCTTT
TRBJ1-5 | TRBD1 | NA | TRBV7-2 | CASSLVGQGGQPQHF | TGTGCCAGCAGCTTAGTCGGGCAGGGGGGACAGCCCCAGCATTTT
TRBJ1-2 | NA | few | TRBV29-1 | CSVQAGVGGYTF | TGCAGCGTCCAAGCAGGAGTTGGTGGCTACACCTTC
TRBJ2-3 | NA | few | TRBV4-1 | CASSQDNGYSTDTQYF | TGCGCCAGCAGCCAAGATAACGGGTACAGCACAGATACGCAGTATTTT
TRBJ2-3 | TRBD2 | NA | TRBV7-9 | CASSLASGNTDTQYF | TGTGCCAGCAGCTTAGCCAGCGGGAACACAGATACGCAGTATTTT
TRBJ2-7 | TRBD2 | few | TRBV27 | CAIGRGGSGLGEQYF | TGTGCCATCGGGCGGGGCGGGAGCGGGCTAGGAGAGCAGTACTTC
TRBJ1-2 | TRBD1 | few | TRBV27 | CASSRTGAYGYTF | TGTGCCAGCAGTCGGACAGGGGCATATGGCTACACCTTC
TRBJ2-7 | TRBD1 | few | TRBV7-6 | CASSFESQGAYEQYF | TGTGCCAGCAGCTTCGAGAGCCAGGGGGCATACGAGCAGTACTTC
TRBJ2-2 | TRBD1 | once | TRBV6-1 | CASRGQRLNTGELFF | TGTGCCAGCAGGGGACAGCGATTGAACACCGGGGAGCTGTTTTTT
TRBJ1-4 | TRBD1 | NA | TRBV6-1 | CASRTYRDRAEKLFF | TGTGCCAGCAGAACCTACCGGGACAGAGCTGAAAAACTGTTTTTT
TRBJ2-1 | NA | NA | TRBV7-7 | CASSSKLGAYNEQFF | TGTGCCAGCAGCTCCAAGTTAGGGGCCTACAATGAGCAGTTCTTC
TRBJ1-1 | NA | NA | TRBV12-3/TRBV12-4 | CASSQGQRGVNTEAFF | TGTGCCAGCAGCCAAGGACAGCGAGGGGTGAACACTGAAGCTTTCTTT
TRBJ2-1 | TRBD2 | few | TRBV5-1 | CASSPRTSGIASHVQFF | TGCGCCAGCAGCCCGCGGACTAGCGGGATCGCCAGCCATGTGCAGTTCTTC
TRBJ2-7 | NA | NA | TRBV10-3 | CAIRAQGWGSYEQYF | TGTGCCATCAGGGCTCAGGGATGGGGCTCCTACGAGCAGTACTTC
TRBJ2-5 | NA | NA | TRBV6-6 | CASSYSTTTARQTQYF | TGTGCCAGCAGTTACTCGACTACAACGGCCCGGCAGACCCAGTACTTC
TRBJ2-7 | NA | medium-sized | TRBV5-1 | CASSLAPGDEQYF | TGCGCCAGCAGCTTGGCCCCCGGCGACGAGCAGTACTTC
TRBJ2-2 | TRBD2 | NA | TRBV7-2 | CASRVAGVYTGELFF | TGTGCCAGCAGAGTAGCGGGAGTTTACACCGGGGAGCTGTTTTTT
TRBJ2-7 | TRBD1 | NA | TRBV4-3 | CASSLKTGGTEEQYF | TGCGCCAGCAGCCTTAAGACAGGGGGCACGGAGGAGCAGTACTTC
TRBJ2-3 | TRBD2 | many | TRBV18 | CASSPTPTLAGQTDTQYF | TGTGCCAGCTCACCGACCCCTACTCTAGCGGGACAGACAGATACGCAGTATTTT
TRBJ1-1 | TRBD1 | NA | TRBV20-1 | CSARARQGWTEAFF | TGCAGTGCTAGAGCCCGACAGGGTTGGACTGAAGCTTTCTTT
TRBJ2-1 | NA | many | TRBV5-1 | CASSSGASVGNEQFF | TGCGCCAGCAGCTCGGGAGCTAGTGTTGGTAATGAGCAGTTCTTC
TRBJ2-7 | NA | NA | TRBV4-2 | CASSQDGPGDVYEQYF | TGTGCCAGCAGCCAAGATGGGCCAGGGGATGTCTACGAGCAGTACTTC
TRBJ1-1 | TRBD1 | many | TRBV6-5 | CASSWDREAFF | TGTGCCAGCAGTTGGGACAGAGAAGCTTTCTTT
TRBJ2-3 | TRBD2 | NA | TRBV30 | CAWRLAGATSTDTQYF | TGTGCCTGGAGACTAGCGGGGGCTACTAGCACAGATACGCAGTATTTT
TRBJ2-7 | TRBD2 | NA | TRBV4-2 | CASSQDTSGRPYEQYF | TGTGCCAGCAGCCAAGACACTAGCGGGAGACCCTACGAGCAGTACTTC
TRBJ2-7 | TRBD1 | few | TRBV9 | CASSAEGAVYEQYF | TGTGCCAGCAGCGCAGAGGGGGCAGTGTACGAGCAGTACTTC
TRBJ1-6 | TRBD1 | NA | TRBV7-9 | CASSTIQGAESPLHF | TGTGCCAGCAGCACAATACAGGGGGCTGAGTCACCCCTCCACTTT